A single sample is the source of the 19 T cell receptor beta chains below, sequenced in a study of CD8 T cells in Susac syndrome. Reverse transcription of roughly 0.45 to 1 ug RNA used random hexamers. TCRdb reprocessed the immunoSEQ multiplex PCR reads with MiXCR, giving one entry per CDR3 protein. The sample has approximately 300,000 distinct CDR3 sequences, approximately 91% seen once. Input material: CD8+ T cells from PBMCs. These receptor sequences come from a human donor with multiple sclerosis.

The V gene is TRBV12-3 or TRBV12-4, the J gene TRBJ1-1; D call uncertain. Trimming removed 3 bases at V and 3 bases at J, with 11 bases between. This CDR3 region has 14 residues. In nucleotides, the CDR3 is TGTGCCAGCAGTTTCGGGCCTGGGTACACTGAAGCTTTCTTT. It translates to CASSFGPGYTEAFF.

The chain joins TRBV29-1 to TRBJ2-7; TRBD1 agrees at 8 bases. Germline CDR1 and CDR2: SQVTM and ANQGSEA. Unmatched junction bases numbered 9, after V lost 7 bases and J lost 1 base. The CDR3 is made up of 14 amino acids. The CDR3 DNA follows: TGCAGCGCCTTTGGACAGGGTACATCCTACGAGCAGTACTTC. This translates into CSAFGQGTSYEQYF.

The chain carries TRBV28 and TRBJ1-3; no reliable D call. Germline V gene lookup returns CDR1 MDHEN and CDR2 SYDVKM. CDR3 length: 13 amino acids. The V end lost 3 bases, the J end lost 7 bases, and 10 bases lay between the germline ends. CDR3 amino acids: CASSFRAENTIYF. DNA for the CDR3: TGTGCCAGCAGTTTCCGGGCGGAGAACACCATATATTTT.

The count of this clonotype is one. The V gene is TRBV27, the J gene TRBJ1-1; 9 bases line up with TRBD1. This CDR3 is 14 amino acids long. Germline V gene sequence: CDR1 MNHEY, CDR2 SMNVEV (reference sequence). Trimming removed 5 bases from V and 4 bases from J; junction bases left unmatched: 5. The chain's CDR3 is CASSQQGAGTEAFF. The CDR3, as DNA: TGTGCCAGCAGTCAACAGGGGGCAGGCACTGAAGCTTTCTTT.

The J gene is TRBJ2-1, the V gene TRBV6-5; D ambiguous. In germline, CDR1 is MNHEY, CDR2 SVGAGI. The CDR3 has 13 amino acids. V dropped 7 bases and J dropped 3 bases, with 10 bases sitting between them. CDR3 protein: CASTSADYNEQFF. The CDR3 DNA follows: TGTGCCAGCACATCGGCGGACTACAATGAGCAGTTCTTC.

The V gene is TRBV4-1, the J gene TRBJ2-7; 10 bases fit TRBD2. V shed 1 base and J 6 bases; nucleotides not matched to a gene: 6. The germline gives CDR1 MGHRA, CDR2 YSYEKL. CDR3 length: 15 amino acids. The CDR3 sequence: CASSQAPAGGLEQYF. CDR3 bases: TGCGCCAGCAGCCAAGCCCCAGCGGGGGGGCTCGAGCAGTACTTC.

The genes are TRBV2 and TRBJ1-1; TRBD1 aligns across 7 bases. The CDR3 has 11 amino acids. Per germline, CDR1 SNHLY and CDR2 FYNNEI. Unmatched junction bases numbered 6, after V lost 10 bases and J lost 7 bases. In DNA, the CDR3 is TGTGCCACCGGGGACAGCCTTGAAGCTTTCTTT. It yields the protein CATGDSLEAFF.

The chain uses TRBV7-2 and TRBJ1-4, with 7 bases that match TRBD1. Germline V CDR1 and CDR2: SGHTA, FQGNSA. CDR3 length: 15 residues. V lost 2 bases, J lost 7 bases, and 7 bases stayed unmatched. This CDR3 reads CASSLSRGPVEKLFF. In DNA form, the CDR3 reads TGTGCCAGCAGCTTATCTAGGGGGCCGGTTGAAAAACTGTTTTTT.

J is TRBJ2-1 and V is TRBV2; D is perhaps TRBD1 (5 bases). V lost 6 bases and J lost 3, with 21 bases in between. This CDR3 is built from 17 residues. Per the germline V gene, CDR1 is SNHLY and CDR2 is FYNNEI. The CDR3 is CASSGEWQGRSYNEQFF. In DNA form, the CDR3 reads TGTGCCAGCAGCGGTGAGTGGCAGGGCCGAAGCTACAATGAGCAGTTCTTC.

The chain has TRBV7-9 and TRBJ2-7; D not resolved. The CDR3 spans 12 residues. The germline V and J ends were trimmed by 4 bases and 3 bases, with 7 bases remaining between them. Germline loops: CDR1 SEHNR, CDR2 FQNEAQ (reference sequence). CDR3 region: CASSSRHYEQYF. The DNA of the CDR3 is TGTGCCAGCAGCTCCCGTCACTACGAGCAGTACTTC.

The V gene is TRBV7-8, the J gene TRBJ2-3; 8 nucleotides line up with TRBD1. J lost 0 bases, V lost 4 bases, and 9 bases had no gene match. This CDR3 is 17 amino acids long. Germline V gene sequence: CDR1 SGHVS, CDR2 FQNEAQ. The CDR3 sequence is CASSSNPWTGSTDTQYF. As DNA, the CDR3 is TGTGCCAGCAGCTCCAACCCTTGGACAGGGAGCACAGATACGCAGTATTTT.

This chain joins TRBV7-3 and TRBJ2-2; 7 bases match TRBD1. The germline V gene encodes CDR1 SGHTA and CDR2 FQGTGA. The CDR3 loop spans 14 amino acids. J gave up 6 bases and V 5 bases, and 6 bases lay outside the gene matches. CDR3 region: CASSPHRGSGELFF. The DNA of the CDR3 is TGTGCCAGCAGCCCGCACAGGGGATCCGGGGAGCTGTTTTTT.

V usage is TRBV30 and J usage is TRBJ2-7; the match to TRBD1 covers 9 bases. This CDR3 region has 15 residues. Germline V gene sequence: CDR1 GTSNPN, CDR2 SVGIG (reference sequence). The junction had 6 bases not matched to a gene; V was cut back by 0 bases and J by 3 bases. The CDR3 loop reads CAWSVVGTGFYEQYF. CDR3 coding DNA: TGTGCCTGGAGTGTGGTTGGGACAGGGTTCTACGAGCAGTACTTC.

The rearrangement joins TRBV29-1 to TRBJ1-2; no reliable D call. In germline, CDR1 is SQVTM, CDR2 ANQGSEA. The CDR3 has 11 amino acids. V was pared by 5 bases and J by 3 bases, with 7 bases between. The CDR3 loop is CSVFEHYGYTF. CDR3 bases: TGCAGCGTTTTCGAACACTATGGCTACACCTTC.

The chain has TRBV4-2 and TRBJ2-7; tentative D call: TRBD2 (6 bases). V was pared by 1 base and J by 3 bases, with 10 bases between. The CDR3 consists of 14 residues. Germline assignment: CDR1 LGHNA and CDR2 YNFKEQ. CDR3 amino acids: CASSQVWRGYEQYF. CDR3 DNA sequence: TGTGCCAGCAGCCAAGTGTGGAGGGGCTACGAGCAGTACTTC.

The CDR3 sequence is CASSPRPPGAGNSPLHF. The CDR3 region has the DNA TGTGCCAGCAGTCCCAGGCCTCCGGGGGCTGGTAATTCACCCCTCCACTTT. The chain carries TRBV28 and TRBJ1-6, with a tentative D call TRBD1 (6 bases). The V and J ends lost 5 bases and 6 bases respectively, with 20 bases between them. This CDR3 contains 17 residues. The germline V gene has CDR1 MDHEN and CDR2 SYDVKM.

The V and J genes are TRBV6-5 and TRBJ2-5; no firm D call. Germline V gene data show CDR1 as MNHEY and CDR2 as SVGAGI. The CDR3 has 16 amino acids. V lost 1 base and J 4 bases, leaving 16 bases between the germline ends. In DNA form, the CDR3 reads TGTGCCAGCAGTTACTTCAAGACATCCTTCGGAGAGACCCAGTACTTC. Encoded protein: CASSYFKTSFGETQYF.

This clonotype was detected only a few times. The DNA for the CDR3 is TGTGCCAGCAGTTGGACGGGACAAGAGACCCAGTACTTC. Protein: CASSWTGQETQYF. This chain joins TRBV28 and TRBJ2-5, with D possibly matching TRBD2 (5 bases). Germline V lookup: CDR1 MDHEN, CDR2 SYDVKM. V was trimmed by 4 bases and J by 2 bases, leaving 8 bases between them. The CDR3 has 13 amino acids.

This clonotype turned up a few times. The chain links TRBV5-1 to TRBJ2-7; no definite D call. Germline CDR1 SGHRS, CDR2 YFSETQ. V lost 4 bases, J lost 5 bases, and 7 bases lay in between. The CDR3 runs to 11 residues. In DNA, the CDR3 is TGCGCCAGCAGCGAAAACAACGAGCAGTACTTC. Translated: CASSENNEQYF.